Presented here are 21 T cell receptor beta chains from one specimen sequenced in a study of shared clonotypes between healthy human individuals. Data came from immunoSEQ multiplex PCR; TCRdb stores just in-frame clones and leaves some out. The table has 1,400,000 or so clones, about 98.5% seen once. The sample was naive CD4+ T cells sorted from blood. Subset indicated: CD45RA+ positively selected. These receptors came from a man aged 25-45 years in good health.

This chain joins TRBV6-1 and TRBJ1-5; 8 nucleotides line up with TRBD1. In germline, CDR1 is MNHNS, CDR2 SASEGT. The CDR3 has 15 amino acids. V dropped 4 bases and J dropped 4; count of bases not matched to a gene: 6. The CDR3 coding sequence is TGTGCCAGCAGTGGTGCAGGGGGCTGGAATCAGCCCCAGCATTTT. Encoded protein: CASSGAGGWNQPQHF.

In DNA form, the CDR3 reads TGTGCCAGCAGCCCGTTAAGCGGGAGAAGTTGGTGGAAGAAGTTCTTC. Amino acid sequence: CASSPLSGRSWWKKFF. The chain is built from TRBV11-2 and TRBJ2-1, with TRBD2 identical over 8 bases. Trimming took 5 bases from V and 14 from J; bases not matched to a gene: 20. Germline loops: CDR1 SGHAT, CDR2 FQNNGV. This CDR3 comprises 16 residues.

The chain links TRBV6-5 to TRBJ1-5; D gene uncertain. Per the germline V gene, CDR1 is MNHEY and CDR2 is SVGAGI. CDR3 length equals 14 residues. Between the trimmed V and J ends, which lost 6 bases and 2 bases, there was a span of 11 bases. The CDR3 bases are TGTGCCAGCAGGCCGCAAAGAGGCAATCAGCCCCAGCATTTT. Translated: CASRPQRGNQPQHF.

This rearrangement joins TRBV5-1 to TRBJ2-1, with 14 bases aligning to TRBD2. Losses at the gene ends were 5 bases for V and 5 bases for J; bases not matched to a gene: 12. This CDR3 contains 18 residues. Germline CDR1 reads SGHRS; CDR2 reads YFSETQ. The CDR3 here is CASSFGTSGSSSHNEQFF. The DNA of the CDR3 is TGCGCCAGCAGTTTCGGGACTAGCGGGAGTAGTAGCCACAATGAGCAGTTCTTC.

Only one count was recorded for this clone. This chain uses TRBV4-1 with TRBJ2-2, with D possibly TRBD2 on 5 matching bases. Trimming removed 4 bases from V and 1 base from J, with 13 bases in between. Germline V gene lookup returns CDR1 MGHRA and CDR2 YSYEKL. This CDR3 has 16 residues. CDR3 DNA: TGCGCCAGCAGCCCCCAACGAGGGCGGAACACCGGGGAGCTGTTTTTT. It yields the protein CASSPQRGRNTGELFF.

The rearrangement joins TRBV7-2 to TRBJ2-1; 12 bases agree with TRBD2. Germline assignment: CDR1 SGHTA and CDR2 FQGNSA. This CDR3 has 17 residues. J lost 10 bases, V lost 5 bases, and 15 bases had no gene match. The CDR3 region has the DNA TGTGCCAGCAGCCGTACTCGGCTAGCGGGAGGGCCTAAGGAGCAGTTCTTC. Translation gives CASSRTRLAGGPKEQFF.

The chain combines TRBV7-2 with TRBJ2-3, with D possibly called TRBD1 or TRBD2 (5 bases each). From germline, CDR1 is SGHTA and CDR2 FQGNSA. Trimming removed 4 bases from V and 1 base from J, with 9 bases in between. The length of the CDR3 is 14 residues. CDR3 protein: CASSSRDGTDTQYF. CDR3 sequence (DNA): TGTGCCAGCAGCTCAAGGGACGGCACAGATACGCAGTATTTT.

This clone has only one observation. This chain links TRBV5-6 with TRBJ1-1; no firm D call. This CDR3 has 16 residues. V was pared by 3 bases and J by 1 base, with 16 bases between. Germline loops: CDR1 SGHDT, CDR2 YYEEEE. CDR3 coding DNA: TGTGCCAGCAGCTCAACGTGGAGGACTCGGAACACTGAAGCTTTCTTT. It encodes CASSSTWRTRNTEAFF.

This chain uses TRBV2 with TRBJ2-5; 8 bases align to TRBD2. Germline V CDR1 and CDR2: SNHLY, FYNNEI. This CDR3 spans 15 amino acids. The V segment lost 0 bases and the J segment 7 bases; nucleotides outside the gene matches: 7. The CDR3 DNA reads TGTGCCAGCAGTGAAGCGGGGGGGCTAGCGGGGACCCAGTACTTC. Translated, it gives CASSEAGGLAGTQYF. Full variable domain (rest looked up from reference TRBV2 and TRBJ2-5): EPEVTQTPSHQVTQMGQEVILRCVPISNHLYFYWYRQILGQKVEFLVSFYNNEISEKSEIFDDQFSVERPDGSNFTLKIRSTKLEDSAMYFCASSEAGGLAGTQYFGPGTRLLVL.

The chain links TRBV5-4 to TRBJ2-3, with 7 bases identical to TRBD2. Germline trimming cut 0 bases from V and 0 bases from J; bases unmatched to any gene: 4. CDR1 is SGHNT and CDR2 is YYREEE in the germline V gene (reference sequence). This CDR3 is 16 amino acids long. In nucleotides, the CDR3 is TGTGCCAGCAGCTTGGGGGGGACTACCAGCACAGATACGCAGTATTTT. Its protein is CASSLGGTTSTDTQYF.

This chain joins TRBV27 and TRBJ2-7; D might be TRBD2 (5 bases). With 5 bases removed from V and 0 bases from J, the gap between germline ends came to 11 bases. This CDR3 contains 14 residues. Germline lookup yields CDR1 MNHEY and CDR2 SMNVEV (reference sequence). CDR3 sequence: CASSKVANSYEQYF. CDR3 coding DNA: TGTGCCAGCAGTAAAGTAGCGAACTCCTACGAGCAGTACTTC.

This chain links TRBV2 with TRBJ2-2, with no clear D. CDR1 and CDR2 from the germline V gene are SNHLY and FYNNEI. This CDR3 comprises 14 residues. Trimming left V 0 bases short and J 5 bases short, with 7 bases between. The CDR3 reads CASSEALPTGELFF. The CDR3 DNA follows: TGTGCCAGCAGTGAAGCGCTCCCGACCGGGGAGCTGTTTTTT.

The chain couples TRBV6-5 to TRBJ1-5; 7 nucleotides agree with TRBD1. V lost 6 bases and J lost 10; bases outside the gene matches: 15. CDR1 and CDR2 from the germline V gene are MNHEY and SVGAGI. The CDR3 is 15 amino acids. CDR3 DNA: TGTGCCAGCAGCGTTACGACGGACAGGCCGGAACCCCAGCATTTT. Translation gives CASSVTTDRPEPQHF.

V gene TRBV18 combines with J gene TRBJ1-5, with TRBD1 as a possible D gene (6 bases). The ends were cut back, 1 base at V and 2 bases at J, with 12 bases in the middle. The length of the CDR3 is 16 residues. Germline V gene sequence: CDR1 KGHSH, CDR2 LQKENI. The DNA of the CDR3 is TGTGCCAGCTCACCACAAACAGGGATTGGCAATCAGCCCCAGCATTTT. It encodes CASSPQTGIGNQPQHF.

The V gene is TRBV9, the J gene TRBJ1-5, with D possibly matching TRBD1 (5 bases). The CDR3 runs 13 residues. CDR1 is SGDLS and CDR2 is YYNGEE in the germline V gene. Trimming removed 4 bases from V and 9 bases from J, with 14 bases in between. Here the CDR3 DNA reads TGTGCCAGCAGCCAACAGGCCACCTCGCCCCAGCATTTT. It specifies CASSQQATSPQHF.

The rearrangement uses TRBV2 and TRBJ1-3; D gene ambiguous. The length of the CDR3 is 15 residues. The germline V gene encodes CDR1 SNHLY and CDR2 FYNNEI. V gave up 2 bases and J gave up 0 bases, with 8 bases separating them. As DNA, the CDR3 is TGTGCCAGCAGTGAACGACGGGCCTCTGGAAACACCATATATTTT. Its protein product is CASSERRASGNTIYF.

The V and J genes are TRBV15 and TRBJ2-4; D remains ambiguous. Germline V gene lookup returns CDR1 LNHNV and CDR2 YYDKDF (reference sequence). Trimming took off 0 bases at V and 1 base at J, with 10 bases between the two ends. The CDR3 is 16 amino acids. CDR3: CATSRDPAMAKNIQYF. CDR3 DNA sequence: TGTGCCACCAGCAGAGATCCGGCTATGGCCAAAAACATTCAGTACTTC.

This chain connects TRBV18 to TRBJ2-3; 7 bases map to TRBD1. Looked up from germline, CDR1 is KGHSH and CDR2 is LQKENI. J was trimmed by 7 bases and V by 1 base; bases with no gene match: 5. The CDR3 runs to 14 residues. The CDR3 DNA reads TGTGCCAGCTCACCACGGGCAGGGGGACATACGCAGTATTTT. Translated, it gives CASSPRAGGHTQYF.

The chain joins TRBV5-6 to TRBJ2-7; the match to TRBD2 covers 7 bases. Germline V gene lookup returns CDR1 SGHDT and CDR2 YYEEEE. The trim removed 0 bases at V and 6 bases at J, leaving 12 bases unmatched. The CDR3 contains 16 residues. DNA for the CDR3: TGTGCCAGCAGCTTGGATCCCGCGGGAGTAGGGAGCGAGCAGTACTTC. Translated, it gives CASSLDPAGVGSEQYF.

J is TRBJ1-1 and V is TRBV19; perhaps TRBD1 as D (5 bases). Germline V gene data show CDR1 as LNHDA and CDR2 as SQIVND (reference sequence). V was cut by 0 bases and J by 2 bases, with 13 bases left in between. This CDR3 comprises 16 residues. The CDR3 region is CASSIDSSGTNTEAFF. CDR3 sequence (DNA): TGTGCCAGTAGTATAGATTCATCAGGGACTAACACTGAAGCTTTCTTT.

The chain couples TRBV7-7 to TRBJ2-1; a possible D gene is TRBD1 (6 bases). The V and J ends lost 5 bases and 4 bases respectively, with 15 bases between them. The CDR3 has 15 residues. The V gene's germline CDR1 is SSHAT and CDR2 FNYEAQ (reference sequence). CDR3 in DNA: TGTGCCAGCAGCCCACGGACAGCTCTATACAATGAGCAGTTCTTC. Translation gives CASSPRTALYNEQFF.